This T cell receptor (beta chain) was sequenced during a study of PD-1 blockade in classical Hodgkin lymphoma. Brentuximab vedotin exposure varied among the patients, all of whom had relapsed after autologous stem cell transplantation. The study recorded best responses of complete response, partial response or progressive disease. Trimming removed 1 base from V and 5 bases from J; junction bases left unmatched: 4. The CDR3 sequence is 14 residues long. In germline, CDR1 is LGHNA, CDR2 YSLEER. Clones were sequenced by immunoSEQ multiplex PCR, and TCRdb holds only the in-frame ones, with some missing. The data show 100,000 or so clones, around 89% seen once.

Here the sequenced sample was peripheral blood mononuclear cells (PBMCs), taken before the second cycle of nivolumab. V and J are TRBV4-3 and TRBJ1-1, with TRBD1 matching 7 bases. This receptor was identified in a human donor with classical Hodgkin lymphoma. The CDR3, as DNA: TGCGCCAGCAGCCAAGTGACAGGGCAGACTGAAGCTTTCTTT. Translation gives CASSQVTGQTEAFF.